These T cell receptor beta chains were read from a single sample in a study of T-cell memory formation after mild COVID-19. TCRdb re-called the 5' RACE reads with MiXCR, one entry per CDR3 protein. The profile shows 350,000 or so distinct CDR3 sequences, about 21% of them singletons. Sample: PBMCs or a T cell subset sorted from them (not recorded which). The receptors here all came from an adult woman who had mild COVID-19 (a few samples of this study predate the infection). Cell type and time point are not known. The conserved cysteine and the conserved F or W are not part of the CDR3 here. Some rows mark clone size as missing; the rest say once, few, many or name a class of expanded clone.

clone size	J gene	V gene	CDR3 protein
-	TRBJ2-7	TRBV6-6	ASRSGTGGTYEQY
-	TRBJ1-4	TRBV29-1	SVGTGREKLF
-	TRBJ2-7	TRBV6-5	ASSGLAGASFHEQY
many	TRBJ2-3	TRBV7-2	ASSDRTSGSTDTQY
-	TRBJ2-5	TRBV12-3/TRBV12-4	ASRTDQETQY
-	TRBJ1-2	TRBV20-1	SANQRGVDGYT
few	TRBJ2-3	TRBV12-3/TRBV12-4	ASSSGVPTDTQY
-	TRBJ1-3	TRBV19	ASTERGNTIY
-	TRBJ1-1	TRBV3-1	ASSQDSGLGGTEAF
-	TRBJ2-1	TRBV10-3	AISGTSGRGGEQF
few	TRBJ1-2	TRBV4-2	ASRQNRDGYT
few	TRBJ2-2	TRBV4-2	ASSQDAGGPIGELF
-	TRBJ2-5	TRBV2	ASSVGGAVETQY
few	TRBJ1-2	TRBV4-3	ASSQDGVLFGGVDYGYT
-	TRBJ1-1	TRBV5-6	ASSLRDRDEAF
-	TRBJ1-2	TRBV18	ASSPPGGSGYT
-	TRBJ2-1	TRBV28	ASSLNSVRVEQF
-	TRBJ2-7	TRBV19	ASSSRDDSYEQY
-	TRBJ2-2	TRBV2	ASSERGDAGAGELF
-	TRBJ2-7	TRBV3-1	ASSQYMGAGGYEQY
few	TRBJ2-7	TRBV5-1	ASSLNAGQSPYEQY
few	TRBJ2-3	TRBV4-1	ASSQGVPDTQY
few	TRBJ1-2	TRBV4-2	ASSQDDTGGYT
-	TRBJ2-5	TRBV6-1	ASSGRDQPQETQY
-	TRBJ2-1	TRBV7-2	ASSLAAGSFNEQF
-	TRBJ2-7	TRBV20-1	SARAQAGKYEQY
-	TRBJ2-7	TRBV5-5	ASSDDRNEQY
-	TRBJ1-1	TRBV5-1	ASSSLGGDKDTEAF
many	TRBJ1-2	TRBV10-3	AISDSGNYGYT
-	TRBJ2-7	TRBV3-1	ASSQVAYSYEQY
-	TRBJ2-1	TRBV7-2	ASSLVTGDLNEQF
few	TRBJ2-5	TRBV5-8	ASRPGLETQY
-	TRBJ2-7	TRBV11-2	ASSLSQVAYEQY
-	TRBJ1-4	TRBV12-3/TRBV12-4	ASSEGQGGHWELF
once	TRBJ2-7	TRBV6-2/TRBV6-3	ASSYQTGPSYEQY
few	TRBJ1-4	TRBV11-2	ASSLVGPKEKLF
many	TRBJ2-7	TRBV4-1	ASSQGGQGERAYEQY
-	TRBJ2-2	TRBV6-5	ATEPGGNTGELF
-	TRBJ1-4	TRBV5-5	ASSLAGAKGEKLF
-	TRBJ2-7	TRBV7-9	ASSHIRDSRYEQY